The source of this T cell receptor beta chain is a study of cytomegalovirus exposure and HLA in healthy donors. The table came from immunoSEQ multiplex PCR; TCRdb's copy has only in-frame clones and leaves some out. The data contain some 140,000 clones, approximately 87% of them singletons. Germline CDR1 SNHLY, CDR2 FYNNEI. The CDR3 spans 13 residues. The V and J ends lost 8 bases and 3 bases respectively, with 12 bases between them. Study-level points and caveats: The investigators catalogued 164 TCR beta chains as cytomegalovirus-associated. Reported performance of the classifier showed diagnosis of cytomegalovirus status with high specificity and sensitivity.

Concerning this clone itself: Its antigen is unknown.

This chain connects TRBV2 to TRBJ2-3; TRBD1 might be the D (5 bases). The clonotype comes from a young man in good health and CMV-seronegative. The sequencing input was PBMCs. As DNA, the CDR3 is TGTGCCAGCCTACAGGAGATGACAGATACGCAGTATTTT. Amino acids: CASLQEMTDTQYF.